Sequencing of this TCR beta chain was carried out in a study of cytomegalovirus exposure and HLA in healthy donors. It was with 60 Vbeta and 13 Jbeta primers that the PCR ran. Method: immunoSEQ multiplex PCR; TCRdb's copy keeps in-frame clones and lacks some. This table has around 130,000 clones, roughly 80% appearing once. This clone appeared a single time. Trimming shortened V by 6 bases and J by 5 bases, and 19 bases separated the two germline ends. Germline-derived CDR1 and CDR2 are LNHDA and SQIVND (reference sequence). There are 15 residues in the CDR3. The sequencing sample was made of PBMCs. The V call is TRBV19, the J call TRBJ1-1, with a possible D match to TRBD1 (5 bases). The receptor's source is a woman between 35 and 50 years old in good health and CMV-seropositive. The CDR3 region has the DNA TGTGCCAGTAGACCCGGGGGGGTGCGATATACTGAAGCTTTCTTT. Translating gives CASRPGGVRYTEAFF.